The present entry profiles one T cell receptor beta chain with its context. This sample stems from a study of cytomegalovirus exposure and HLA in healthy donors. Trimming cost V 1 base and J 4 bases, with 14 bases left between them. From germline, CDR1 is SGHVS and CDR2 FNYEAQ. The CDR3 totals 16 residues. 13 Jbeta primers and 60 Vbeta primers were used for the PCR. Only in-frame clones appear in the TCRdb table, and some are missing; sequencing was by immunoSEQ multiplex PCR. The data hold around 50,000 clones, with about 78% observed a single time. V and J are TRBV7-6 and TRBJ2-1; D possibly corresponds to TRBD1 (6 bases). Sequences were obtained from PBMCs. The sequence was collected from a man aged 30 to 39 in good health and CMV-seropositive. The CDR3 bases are TGTGCCAGCAGCTTAGATTACCCAGGGGCTTACAATGAGCAGTTCTTC. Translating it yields CASSLDYPGAYNEQFF.